These 4 T cell receptor beta chains share one sample of origin, sequenced in a study of regulatory T cells in long-lasting Graves disease. Relying on iRepertoire HTBI primers and Arm-PCR of CDR3 regions, the team built TCR beta libraries. TCRdb called the multiplex PCR reads again in MiXCR, with one record for every CDR3 protein. Here the sample spans about 660,000 distinct CDR3 sequences, around 30% being singletons. Time point denoted: persistent/refractory GD, antithyroid drugs over 5 years with positive TRAb. RNA from PBMCs was the source of the TCR library. The sample in question was peripheral blood mononuclear cells (PBMCs), obtained when the disease was refractory, from a patient treated with antithyroid drugs. Receptors were obtained from a female donor with Graves disease.

This chain joins TRBV28 and TRBJ1-6; 7 positions match TRBD1. The ends lost 7 bases at V and 10 bases at J; junction bases unmatched: 4. Germline V gives CDR1 MDHEN, CDR2 SYDVKM. The CDR3 has 12 residues. The CDR3 DNA reads as TGTGCCAGCATGGCAGGGGGATCACCCCTCCACTTT. It encodes CASMAGGSPLHF.

V is TRBV5-4 and J is TRBJ1-1, with D hard to call. This CDR3 contains 14 residues. Germline CDR1 SGHNT, CDR2 YYREEE (reference sequence). Trimming took 5 bases from V and 3 from J, leaving 14 bases between them. This CDR3 is CASRIVGPYTEAFF. The CDR3 nucleotides are TGTGCCAGCAGGATTGTTGGACCGTACACTGAAGCTTTCTTT.

The rearrangement joins TRBV10-3 to TRBJ1-1; the D gene is possibly TRBD1 (6 bases). V was clipped by 3 bases and J by 1 base, with 6 bases between them. The CDR3 is 13 amino acids. Germline V gene lookup returns CDR1 ENHRY and CDR2 SYGVKD. The CDR3 DNA is TGTGCCATCAGTGAACAGGGGAACACTGAAGCTTTCTTT. This sequence encodes CAISEQGNTEAFF.

The genes are TRBV6-1 and TRBJ2-7; D possibly corresponds to TRBD2 (6 bases). Trimming shortened V by 5 bases and J by 2 bases, and 19 bases separated the two germline ends. This CDR3 spans 16 amino acids. The germline gives CDR1 MNHNS, CDR2 SASEGT. CDR3 nucleotides: TGTGCCAGCAGTCCCCCGACATGGGAGGCCCCCTACGAGCAGTACTTC. Translating gives CASSPPTWEAPYEQYF.